One sample yielded the 7 T cell receptor beta chains listed below, sequenced in a study of cytomegalovirus exposure and HLA in healthy donors. Use of 60 Vbeta and 13 Jbeta primers characterized the PCR. Sequenced by immunoSEQ multiplex PCR; TCRdb stores in-frame clones only, minus some. The top ten hold 1% of the sample, which has under 200,000 clones, 80% seen once. Source material: PBMCs. The receptors originated from a woman aged 50 to 60 in good health and CMV-seropositive.

The chain carries TRBV9 and TRBJ2-5, with 7 bases fitting TRBD2. The CDR3 has 14 residues. From germline, CDR1 is SGDLS and CDR2 YYNGEE. Trimming at V came to 4 bases and at J to 5 bases, leaving 8 bases not matched to a gene. The CDR3 DNA sequence: TGTGCCAGCAGCCGAGCCGGGGGAGGGGAGACCCAGTACTTC. Translation gives CASSRAGGGETQYF. The whole variable domain, remainder taken from reference TRBV9 and TRBJ2-5, is DSGVTQTPKHLITATGQRVTLRCSPRSGDLSVYWYQQSLDQGLQFLIQYYNGEERAKGNILERFSAQQFPDLHSELNLSSLELGDSALYFCASSRAGGGETQYFGPGTRLLVL.

The sample holds a few counts of this clone. The genes are TRBV10-2 and TRBJ2-7, with 7 nucleotides matching TRBD2. Germline CDR1 and CDR2: WSHSY and SAAADI. The trim removed 4 bases at V and 1 base at J, leaving 13 bases unmatched. The CDR3 consists of 17 residues. The CDR3 loop reads CASSGPSGGSNSYEQYF. Here the CDR3 DNA reads TGCGCCAGCAGTGGTCCTAGTGGCGGGAGCAATTCCTACGAGCAGTACTTC.

V is TRBV7-2 and J is TRBJ2-7, with D possibly being TRBD1 (5 bases). From germline, CDR1 is SGHTA and CDR2 FQGNSA. The CDR3 covers 13 residues. V shed 5 bases and J shed 2 bases, with 10 bases lying between them. CDR3 sequence reads: CASSPGQPYEQYF. The CDR3 DNA sequence: TGTGCCAGCAGCCCCGGACAACCCTACGAGCAGTACTTC.

This chain connects TRBV27 to TRBJ2-5; D is possibly TRBD2 (6 bases). CDR1 and CDR2 (germline): MNHEY, SMNVEV (reference sequence). Trimming stripped 6 bases from V and 1 base from J, with 12 bases between. The CDR3 runs 14 residues. In DNA, the CDR3 is TGTGCCAGCAGCCCTACCGGGGGCCAAGAGACCCAGTACTTC. As protein: CASSPTGGQETQYF.

The chain links TRBV27 to TRBJ2-7, with 7 bases matching TRBD1. CDR1 and CDR2 from the germline V gene are MNHEY and SMNVEV (reference sequence). Trimming took 3 bases from V and 3 from J; bases not matched to a gene: 11. The CDR3 totals 16 residues. CDR3 bases: TGTGCCAGCAGTTTTGACCCCGGGACAGCTAACTACGAGCAGTACTTC. Protein: CASSFDPGTANYEQYF.

V and J are TRBV6-5 and TRBJ2-1, with D perhaps matching TRBD1 (6 bases). Germline-derived CDR1 and CDR2 are MNHEY and SVGAGI. CDR3 length equals 14 residues. The germline V and J ends were trimmed by 7 bases and 7 bases, with 17 bases remaining between them. This CDR3 is CASKQGIGRNEQFF. DNA for the CDR3: TGTGCCAGCAAGCAGGGGATAGGTAGGAATGAGCAGTTCTTC.

This chain joins TRBV4-3 and TRBJ2-7; 8 positions agree with TRBD2. The CDR3 extends over 16 amino acids. CDR1 and CDR2 (germline): LGHNA, YSLEER. Trimming removed 0 bases from V and 0 bases from J; junction bases left unmatched: 4. CDR3 sequence: CASSQDKREYSYEQYF. The CDR3, as DNA: TGCGCCAGCAGCCAAGATAAGCGGGAGTACTCCTACGAGCAGTACTTC.